This record concerns one T cell receptor (beta chain) sequence. Its specificity is not known. The CDR3 has 18 amino acids. Germline values: CDR1 SGHDT, CDR2 YYEEEE. J lost 1 base, V lost 4 bases, and 8 bases had no gene match. The study ran its PCR with 60 Vbeta and 13 Jbeta primers. TCRdb's table, derived via immunoSEQ multiplex PCR, lists solely in-frame clones and lacks some. The profile covers 130,000 to 150,000 clones, with roughly 80% appearing a single time and less than 3% taken by the ten largest. This entry is derived from a study of cytomegalovirus exposure and HLA in healthy donors. Study-level findings and limits: HLA alleles showed associations with 16,951 TCR beta sequences in a later analysis, at a 0.05 false discovery rate. CMV serostatus alone was available as immune exposure information. A missense DCLRE1C variant was associated with V- and J-gene trimming of TCR beta chains in a later analysis, and an independent cohort replicated the association.

Each donor's status was that of a healthy bone marrow donor. This receptor was taken from a female donor in good health and CMV-seronegative. The material sequenced was PBMCs. The genes are TRBV5-6 and TRBJ2-1, with 13 bases lining up with TRBD2. The CDR3 is CASSEGLAGDWSYNEQFF. For the CDR3, the DNA is TGTGCCAGCAGCGAAGGACTAGCGGGAGACTGGTCCTACAATGAGCAGTTCTTC.